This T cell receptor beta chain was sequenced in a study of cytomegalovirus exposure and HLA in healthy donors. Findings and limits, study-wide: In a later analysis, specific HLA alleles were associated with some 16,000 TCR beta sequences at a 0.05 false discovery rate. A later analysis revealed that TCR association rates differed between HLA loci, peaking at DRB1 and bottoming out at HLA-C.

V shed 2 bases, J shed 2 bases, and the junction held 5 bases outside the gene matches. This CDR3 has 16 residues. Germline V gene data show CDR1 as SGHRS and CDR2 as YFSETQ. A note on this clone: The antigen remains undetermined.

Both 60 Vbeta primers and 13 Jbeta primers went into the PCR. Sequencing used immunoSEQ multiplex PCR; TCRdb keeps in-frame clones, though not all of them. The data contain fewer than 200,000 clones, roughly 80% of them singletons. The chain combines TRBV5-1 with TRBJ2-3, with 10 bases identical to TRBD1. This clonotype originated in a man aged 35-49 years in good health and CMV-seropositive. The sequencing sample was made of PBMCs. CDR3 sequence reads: CASSFLGQGSTDTQYF. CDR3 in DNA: TGCGCCAGCAGCTTTTTGGGACAGGGGTCCACAGATACGCAGTATTTT.